This is a list of T cell receptor beta chains from one sample in a study of shared clonotypes between healthy human individuals. Clones were read by immunoSEQ multiplex PCR, and TCRdb kept only the in-frame ones, dropping some. The table shows 1.5 million to 2.5 million clones, with about 95% occurring only once. The source material was naive CD8+ T cells sorted from blood. The receptors shown here come from a man aged 18-30 years in good health. CDR3s include the opening cysteine and the closing phenylalanine or tryptophan. Fields, in order: V gene, clone size, J gene, D gene, CDR3 protein, CDR3 DNA. The D gene is left open where the match is weak. The size field is filled for only some rows; it gives once, few, many or a size class.

v_call: TRBV4-1
clone_size: NA
j_call: TRBJ2-1
d_call: TRBD2
cdr3_aa: CASSQEPPAGRVGNEQFF
cdr3_nt: TGCGCCAGCAGCCAAGAGCCCCCTGCCGGGAGGGTTGGGAATGAGCAGTTCTTC

v_call: TRBV13
clone_size: NA
j_call: TRBJ2-7
d_call: TRBD1
cdr3_aa: CASSSDRGGNEQYF
cdr3_nt: TGTGCCAGCAGCTCCGACAGGGGCGGGAACGAGCAGTACTTC

v_call: TRBV7-8
clone_size: NA
j_call: TRBJ1-1
d_call: TRBD1
cdr3_aa: CASSPDRGATEAFF
cdr3_nt: TGTGCCAGCAGCCCCGACAGGGGGGCCACTGAAGCTTTCTTT

v_call: TRBV11-2
clone_size: NA
j_call: TRBJ1-1
d_call: TRBD1
cdr3_aa: CASSPGDSQNTEAFF
cdr3_nt: TGTGCCAGCAGCCCCGGGGACAGCCAGAACACTGAAGCTTTCTTT

v_call: TRBV25-1
clone_size: NA
j_call: TRBJ1-2
d_call: NA
cdr3_aa: CASSVGSGPYGYTF
cdr3_nt: TGTGCCAGCAGTGTTGGGTCCGGGCCCTATGGCTACACCTTC

v_call: TRBV10-3
clone_size: NA
j_call: TRBJ1-2
d_call: NA
cdr3_aa: CAIGGSTDYGYTF
cdr3_nt: TGTGCCATCGGGGGCAGTACCGACTATGGCTACACCTTC

v_call: TRBV7-2
clone_size: NA
j_call: TRBJ2-7
d_call: TRBD2
cdr3_aa: CASSFGGRGYEQYF
cdr3_nt: TGTGCCAGCAGCTTCGGCGGGAGGGGGTACGAGCAGTACTTC

v_call: TRBV13
clone_size: NA
j_call: TRBJ2-7
d_call: TRBD2
cdr3_aa: CASSFSGGGDYEQYF
cdr3_nt: TGTGCCAGCAGCTTTAGCGGGGGGGGCGACTACGAGCAGTACTTC

v_call: TRBV12-5
clone_size: NA
j_call: TRBJ1-2
d_call: NA
cdr3_aa: CASGGVELNYGYTF
cdr3_nt: TGTGCTAGTGGAGGGGTCGAGCTTAACTATGGCTACACCTTC

v_call: TRBV30
clone_size: NA
j_call: TRBJ1-1
d_call: NA
cdr3_aa: CAWSLETEAFF
cdr3_nt: TGTGCCTGGAGTTTAGAAACTGAAGCTTTCTTT

v_call: TRBV6-5
clone_size: NA
j_call: TRBJ1-2
d_call: NA
cdr3_aa: CASSYSPGSGNYGYTF
cdr3_nt: TGTGCCAGCAGTTACTCCCCTGGCTCAGGGAACTATGGCTACACCTTC

v_call: TRBV14
clone_size: NA
j_call: TRBJ2-7
d_call: TRBD1
cdr3_aa: CASSLSGTGYYEQYF
cdr3_nt: TGTGCCAGCAGCCTCTCCGGGACAGGGTACTACGAGCAGTACTTC

v_call: TRBV10-1
clone_size: NA
j_call: TRBJ2-3
d_call: TRBD2
cdr3_aa: CASSDLAGDTDTQYF
cdr3_nt: TGCGCCAGCAGTGACCTAGCGGGGGATACAGATACGCAGTATTTT

v_call: TRBV2
clone_size: NA
j_call: TRBJ1-1
d_call: NA
cdr3_aa: CASSEGRWDTEAFF
cdr3_nt: TGTGCCAGCAGTGAGGGAAGATGGGACACTGAAGCTTTCTTT

v_call: TRBV28
clone_size: NA
j_call: TRBJ1-5
d_call: TRBD1
cdr3_aa: CASSWDRGLSNQPQHF
cdr3_nt: TGTGCCAGCAGTTGGGACAGGGGCCTTAGCAATCAGCCCCAGCATTTT

v_call: TRBV5-1
clone_size: NA
j_call: TRBJ1-1
d_call: NA
cdr3_aa: CASSPRGGNTEAFF
cdr3_nt: TGCGCCAGCAGCCCCCGGGGAGGAAACACTGAAGCTTTCTTT

v_call: TRBV6-5
clone_size: NA
j_call: TRBJ2-7
d_call: TRBD2
cdr3_aa: CASSWTSSYEQYF
cdr3_nt: TGTGCCAGCAGTTGGACTAGTTCCTACGAGCAGTACTTC

v_call: TRBV13
clone_size: NA
j_call: TRBJ1-3
d_call: NA
cdr3_aa: CASSPRVNSGNTIYF
cdr3_nt: TGTGCCAGCAGCCCCAGGGTCAACTCTGGAAACACCATATATTTT

v_call: TRBV6-1
clone_size: NA
j_call: TRBJ2-1
d_call: TRBD2
cdr3_aa: CASIGLAESYNEQFF
cdr3_nt: TGTGCCAGCATCGGGCTAGCGGAGTCCTACAATGAGCAGTTCTTC

v_call: TRBV27
clone_size: NA
j_call: TRBJ1-2
d_call: TRBD1
cdr3_aa: CASSLGTGYGYTF
cdr3_nt: TGTGCCAGCAGTCTAGGGACAGGGTATGGCTACACCTTC

v_call: TRBV7-9
clone_size: few
j_call: TRBJ1-1
d_call: NA
cdr3_aa: CASSYMNTEAFF
cdr3_nt: TGTGCCAGCAGCTACATGAACACTGAAGCTTTCTTT

v_call: TRBV27
clone_size: NA
j_call: TRBJ2-2
d_call: TRBD1
cdr3_aa: CASSFTSGQGFSGELFF
cdr3_nt: TGTGCCAGCAGTTTTACGTCGGGACAGGGGTTTAGCGGGGAGCTGTTTTTT

v_call: TRBV2
clone_size: once
j_call: TRBJ1-4
d_call: NA
cdr3_aa: CASSSRDTSATNEKLFF
cdr3_nt: TGTGCCAGCAGTTCCCGGGACACCTCCGCAACTAATGAAAAACTGTTTTTT

v_call: TRBV4-1
clone_size: NA
j_call: TRBJ1-1
d_call: NA
cdr3_aa: CASSDRINTEAFF
cdr3_nt: TGCGCCAGCAGCGACAGGATAAACACTGAAGCTTTCTTT

v_call: TRBV29-1
clone_size: once
j_call: TRBJ2-1
d_call: TRBD2
cdr3_aa: CSVEWREAYNEQFF
cdr3_nt: TGCAGCGTTGAGTGGCGGGAGGCCTACAATGAGCAGTTCTTC

v_call: TRBV6-5
clone_size: NA
j_call: TRBJ2-5
d_call: NA
cdr3_aa: CASSYSEVGGGETQYF
cdr3_nt: TGTGCCAGCAGTTACTCGGAAGTGGGGGGTGGAGAGACCCAGTACTTC

v_call: TRBV5-4
clone_size: once
j_call: TRBJ1-1
d_call: NA
cdr3_aa: CASSLVVSGQEAFF
cdr3_nt: TGTGCCAGCAGCTTGGTGGTTTCAGGACAGGAAGCTTTCTTT

v_call: TRBV7-9
clone_size: NA
j_call: TRBJ1-2
d_call: NA
cdr3_aa: CASSPGEAYGYTF
cdr3_nt: TGTGCCAGCAGCCCGGGAGAGGCCTATGGCTACACCTTC

v_call: TRBV5-1
clone_size: NA
j_call: TRBJ2-5
d_call: TRBD2
cdr3_aa: CASSLGGLADQETQYF
cdr3_nt: TGCGCCAGCAGCTTGGGAGGACTAGCGGACCAAGAGACCCAGTACTTC

v_call: TRBV20-1
clone_size: NA
j_call: TRBJ2-7
d_call: NA
cdr3_aa: CSARDGYEQYF
cdr3_nt: TGCAGTGCTAGAGATGGCTACGAGCAGTACTTC

v_call: TRBV10-2
clone_size: NA
j_call: TRBJ1-1
d_call: NA
cdr3_aa: CASSDPGSEAFF
cdr3_nt: TGCGCCAGCAGTGATCCAGGGAGTGAAGCTTTCTTT

v_call: TRBV4-1
clone_size: NA
j_call: TRBJ2-1
d_call: NA
cdr3_aa: CASSQAGRNEQFF
cdr3_nt: TGCGCCAGCAGCCAAGCTGGAAGGAATGAGCAGTTCTTC